A selection of T cell receptor beta chains follows, all from one sample in a study of T cells after yellow fever vaccination. TCRdb re-derived calls from the 5' RACE reads in MiXCR, one entry per CDR3 protein. The sample has 500,000 to 650,000 distinct CDR3 sequences; around 17% are singletons. The sequencing used PBMCs, collected about 5 days after the first yellow fever vaccination. Receptors were obtained from a man younger than 35 who received the YFV17D yellow fever vaccine. Each CDR3 is given with its conserved first and last residue. The order of the fields is clone size, D gene, J gene, V gene, CDR3 DNA, CDR3 protein. D genes are given only for firm matches. Expanded clones are given a class, and other clones once, few, many or no size at all.

abundance: NA; d_gene: TRBD2; j_gene: TRBJ2-3; v_gene: TRBV6-2/TRBV6-3; CDR3nt: TGTGCCAGCAGGCCCCCGGGGGGGCTTGATACGCAGTATTTT; CDR3aa: CASRPPGGLDTQYF
abundance: once; d_gene: NA; j_gene: TRBJ1-4; v_gene: TRBV7-9; CDR3nt: TGTGCCAGCAGCTTAGCGCGGAGCGGAAAACTGTTTTTT; CDR3aa: CASSLARSGKLFF
abundance: few; d_gene: NA; j_gene: TRBJ1-4; v_gene: TRBV12-3/TRBV12-4; CDR3nt: TGTGCCAGCAGTTTCTATTCAGTGAATGAAAAACTGTTTTTT; CDR3aa: CASSFYSVNEKLFF
abundance: few; d_gene: NA; j_gene: TRBJ1-5; v_gene: TRBV20-1; CDR3nt: TGCAGTGCTAGTGTTGCGGACTGGCAGCCCCAGCATTTT; CDR3aa: CSASVADWQPQHF
abundance: NA; d_gene: NA; j_gene: TRBJ1-4; v_gene: TRBV6-5; CDR3nt: TGTGCCAGCAGTTACTCGGAATCCGGAACGGAACTGTTTTTT; CDR3aa: CASSYSESGTELFF
abundance: many; d_gene: TRBD2; j_gene: TRBJ2-3; v_gene: TRBV5-4; CDR3nt: TGTGCCAGCAGCTTCACTAGCGGGGGGTCAGATACGCAGTATTTT; CDR3aa: CASSFTSGGSDTQYF
abundance: NA; d_gene: NA; j_gene: TRBJ1-2; v_gene: TRBV7-9; CDR3nt: TGTGCCAGCAGCCTAACGGCCAGGGCGTATGGCTACACCTTC; CDR3aa: CASSLTARAYGYTF
abundance: NA; d_gene: NA; j_gene: TRBJ2-3; v_gene: TRBV24-1; CDR3nt: TGTGCCACCAGTGCCGGACGGGATTACACAGATACGCAGTATTTT; CDR3aa: CATSAGRDYTDTQYF
abundance: few; d_gene: NA; j_gene: TRBJ2-3; v_gene: TRBV7-3; CDR3nt: TGTGCCAGCAGCGTCTATGGGACTTCCACAGATACGCAGTATTTT; CDR3aa: CASSVYGTSTDTQYF
abundance: many; d_gene: NA; j_gene: TRBJ2-3; v_gene: TRBV5-1; CDR3nt: TGCGCCAGCAGCCCTAGGACAGAGAGCACAGATACGCAGTATTTT; CDR3aa: CASSPRTESTDTQYF
abundance: many; d_gene: TRBD2; j_gene: TRBJ2-5; v_gene: TRBV5-4; CDR3nt: TGTGCCAGCAGCTCCCCCGGACTAGCGGGGTTTGGAGAGACCCAGTACTTC; CDR3aa: CASSSPGLAGFGETQYF
abundance: NA; d_gene: TRBD2; j_gene: TRBJ2-1; v_gene: TRBV12-3/TRBV12-4; CDR3nt: TGTGCCAGCAGTTTCAATTTACCGGGACTAGCGGGGGGAACTGACAATGAGCAGTTCTTC; CDR3aa: CASSFNLPGLAGGTDNEQFF
abundance: NA; d_gene: TRBD1; j_gene: TRBJ2-3; v_gene: TRBV27; CDR3nt: TGTGCCAGCGGTCACAGGGGGCGCCTGTTAGATACGCAGTATTTT; CDR3aa: CASGHRGRLLDTQYF
abundance: NA; d_gene: TRBD2; j_gene: TRBJ2-3; v_gene: TRBV6-5; CDR3nt: TGTGCCAGCAGTTACTCCAACTGGGGGGGAGATACGCAGTATTTT; CDR3aa: CASSYSNWGGDTQYF
abundance: NA; d_gene: TRBD2; j_gene: TRBJ2-3; v_gene: TRBV27; CDR3nt: TGTGCCAGCAGTTTAGGTAGCGGGGGGGTCGGTACGCAGTATTTT; CDR3aa: CASSLGSGGVGTQYF
abundance: NA; d_gene: NA; j_gene: TRBJ2-3; v_gene: TRBV21-1; CDR3nt: TGTGCCAGCAGAACAGGCATGCTGAACACAGATACGCAGTATTTT; CDR3aa: CASRTGMLNTDTQYF
abundance: few; d_gene: NA; j_gene: TRBJ2-2; v_gene: TRBV12-3/TRBV12-4; CDR3nt: TGTGCCAGCGAGATAACCGGGGAGCTGTTTTTT; CDR3aa: CASEITGELFF
abundance: many; d_gene: TRBD2; j_gene: TRBJ2-5; v_gene: TRBV9; CDR3nt: TGTGCCAGCAGCGTAGGTCTAGCGGGGAGCGAAGAGACCCAGTACTTC; CDR3aa: CASSVGLAGSEETQYF
abundance: NA; d_gene: NA; j_gene: TRBJ1-4; v_gene: TRBV4-3; CDR3nt: TGCGCCAGCAGCCAAGATGGGCGGGGGCGAGATGAAAAACTGTTTTTT; CDR3aa: CASSQDGRGRDEKLFF
abundance: few; d_gene: TRBD2; j_gene: TRBJ2-3; v_gene: TRBV5-4; CDR3nt: TGTGCCAGCAGCTTGGGCGGGGGAGTGCTCACAGATACGCAGTATTTT; CDR3aa: CASSLGGGVLTDTQYF
abundance: NA; d_gene: TRBD1; j_gene: TRBJ2-7; v_gene: TRBV7-2; CDR3nt: TGTGCCAGCAGCCCCCGACAGGGACACGAGCAGTACTTC; CDR3aa: CASSPRQGHEQYF
abundance: NA; d_gene: TRBD2; j_gene: TRBJ2-2; v_gene: TRBV5-1; CDR3nt: TGCGCCAGCAGCTTGTTTACTAGCGGGGCGAACACCGGGGAGCTGTTTTTT; CDR3aa: CASSLFTSGANTGELFF
abundance: many; d_gene: NA; j_gene: TRBJ2-3; v_gene: TRBV5-1; CDR3nt: TGTGCCAGCAGCTTAGCTAGCACAGATACGCAGTATTTT; CDR3aa: CASSLASTDTQYF
abundance: NA; d_gene: NA; j_gene: TRBJ1-2; v_gene: TRBV5-1; CDR3nt: TGCGCCAGCAGCTTGGCCTCGTCGGTAACTAACTATGGCTACACCTTC; CDR3aa: CASSLASSVTNYGYTF
abundance: NA; d_gene: NA; j_gene: TRBJ1-5; v_gene: TRBV7-2; CDR3nt: TGTGCCAGCAGCTTAGTGGGCGGGTCAGGCAATCAGCCCCAGCATTTT; CDR3aa: CASSLVGGSGNQPQHF
abundance: few; d_gene: NA; j_gene: TRBJ1-1; v_gene: TRBV27; CDR3nt: TGTGCCAGCCACGAAGGGCGGGGACTGACTGAAGCTTTCTTT; CDR3aa: CASHEGRGLTEAFF
abundance: NA; d_gene: TRBD2; j_gene: TRBJ2-5; v_gene: TRBV6-4; CDR3nt: TGTGCCAGCAGTGACTCGACGTCTAGCGGGGACCCCCAAGAGACCCAGTACTTC; CDR3aa: CASSDSTSSGDPQETQYF
abundance: few; d_gene: NA; j_gene: TRBJ1-6; v_gene: TRBV4-3; CDR3nt: TGCGCCAGCAGCCAAGAGGGTGGACTTGAGTCACCCCTCCACTTT; CDR3aa: CASSQEGGLESPLHF
abundance: NA; d_gene: NA; j_gene: TRBJ2-7; v_gene: TRBV4-1; CDR3nt: TGCGCCAGCAGCCAAGAGCAGAGCGGACCCTACGAGCAGTACTTC; CDR3aa: CASSQEQSGPYEQYF
abundance: few; d_gene: TRBD1; j_gene: TRBJ2-1; v_gene: TRBV29-1; CDR3nt: TGCAGCGTTGCCTGGGACAGGGACAATGAGCAGTTCTTC; CDR3aa: CSVAWDRDNEQFF
abundance: many; d_gene: NA; j_gene: TRBJ1-6; v_gene: TRBV20-1; CDR3nt: TGCAGTGCTATACAGAGCTCCTATAATTCACCCCTCCACTTT; CDR3aa: CSAIQSSYNSPLHF
abundance: NA; d_gene: TRBD1; j_gene: TRBJ1-6; v_gene: TRBV9; CDR3nt: TGTGCCAGCAGCGTAGCGGACAGGGTCAATTCACCCCTCCACTTT; CDR3aa: CASSVADRVNSPLHF
abundance: few; d_gene: TRBD1; j_gene: TRBJ2-3; v_gene: TRBV25-1; CDR3nt: TGTGCCAGCAGTGCTGCCGGGGGGACAGGGGGTCTCACAGATACGCAGTATTTT; CDR3aa: CASSAAGGTGGLTDTQYF
abundance: NA; d_gene: NA; j_gene: TRBJ1-2; v_gene: TRBV6-1; CDR3nt: TGTGCCAGCAGTAGGGACATGGTCGACTATGGCTACACCTTC; CDR3aa: CASSRDMVDYGYTF
abundance: NA; d_gene: TRBD1; j_gene: TRBJ2-7; v_gene: TRBV9; CDR3nt: TGTGCCAGCAGCTCGACAGGGCCCCCCTACGAGCAGTACTTC; CDR3aa: CASSSTGPPYEQYF
abundance: NA; d_gene: TRBD1; j_gene: TRBJ1-4; v_gene: TRBV3-1; CDR3nt: TGTGCCAGCAGCCCCGGGACAGGAAGACTGTTTTTT; CDR3aa: CASSPGTGRLFF
abundance: NA; d_gene: NA; j_gene: TRBJ2-7; v_gene: TRBV7-2; CDR3nt: TGTGCCAGCAGCACAGACGGGAGCTCCTACGAGCAGTACTTC; CDR3aa: CASSTDGSSYEQYF
abundance: NA; d_gene: TRBD1; j_gene: TRBJ1-6; v_gene: TRBV5-1; CDR3nt: TGCGCCAGCAGCTTGACAGGGGACCTCTGGAATTCACCCCTCCACTTT; CDR3aa: CASSLTGDLWNSPLHF
abundance: many; d_gene: NA; j_gene: TRBJ1-1; v_gene: TRBV5-1; CDR3nt: TGCGCCAGCAGCCCGGAACCTAATGGGATGAACACTGAAGCTTTCTTT; CDR3aa: CASSPEPNGMNTEAFF
abundance: few; d_gene: TRBD2; j_gene: TRBJ2-5; v_gene: TRBV7-2; CDR3nt: TGTGCCAGCAGCTTACGGACTAGCGGGGGGGCTTCGGTGACCCAGTACTTC; CDR3aa: CASSLRTSGGASVTQYF
abundance: many; d_gene: TRBD2; j_gene: TRBJ2-1; v_gene: TRBV3-1; CDR3nt: TGTGCCAGCAGCCATGTACTAGCGCCCTACAATGAGCAGTTCTTC; CDR3aa: CASSHVLAPYNEQFF
abundance: many; d_gene: NA; j_gene: TRBJ2-3; v_gene: TRBV23-1; CDR3nt: TGCGCCAGCAGTCAATCGAAAGGTGGTATCCATAAGGAAGATACGCAGTATTTT; CDR3aa: CASSQSKGGIHKEDTQYF
abundance: NA; d_gene: TRBD2; j_gene: TRBJ2-7; v_gene: TRBV5-1; CDR3nt: TGCGCCAGCAGCCTGGGACTAGCGGGCCGGGAGGAGCAGTACTTC; CDR3aa: CASSLGLAGREEQYF
abundance: NA; d_gene: NA; j_gene: TRBJ2-7; v_gene: TRBV7-6; CDR3nt: TGTGCCAGCAGCTTAGGCGCGGGGAGGAACGAGCAGTACTTC; CDR3aa: CASSLGAGRNEQYF
abundance: NA; d_gene: NA; j_gene: TRBJ1-4; v_gene: TRBV12-3/TRBV12-4; CDR3nt: TGTGCCAGCAGTTTTGGAGGGGTGGATGAAAAACTGTTTTTT; CDR3aa: CASSFGGVDEKLFF
abundance: NA; d_gene: TRBD2; j_gene: TRBJ2-2; v_gene: TRBV12-3/TRBV12-4; CDR3nt: TGTGCCAGCACTGGCCTGAGACTAGCGGGGGGGCGGACCGGGGAGCTGTTTTTT; CDR3aa: CASTGLRLAGGRTGELFF
abundance: NA; d_gene: NA; j_gene: TRBJ1-1; v_gene: TRBV11-1; CDR3nt: TGTGCCAGCAGCACAGGGCACAAAGCTTTCTTT; CDR3aa: CASSTGHKAFF
abundance: NA; d_gene: NA; j_gene: TRBJ2-2; v_gene: TRBV4-1; CDR3nt: TGCGCCAGCAGCCAGGGGACTTTGAACACCGGGGAGCTGTTTTTT; CDR3aa: CASSQGTLNTGELFF
abundance: NA; d_gene: NA; j_gene: TRBJ2-1; v_gene: TRBV12-3/TRBV12-4; CDR3nt: TGTGCCAGCAGTGGCTCCCGCCGCGGGACAGCGTACAATGAGCAGTTCTTC; CDR3aa: CASSGSRRGTAYNEQFF
abundance: NA; d_gene: NA; j_gene: TRBJ2-1; v_gene: TRBV5-1; CDR3nt: TGCGCCAGCAGCTGGGGGAGGGGGACAAGGAACAATGAGCAGTTCTTC; CDR3aa: CASSWGRGTRNNEQFF
abundance: few; d_gene: NA; j_gene: TRBJ2-2; v_gene: TRBV4-3; CDR3nt: TGCGCCAGCAGCCAAGCCCACTACACCGGGGAGCTGTTTTTT; CDR3aa: CASSQAHYTGELFF
abundance: NA; d_gene: NA; j_gene: TRBJ2-3; v_gene: TRBV6-1; CDR3nt: TGTGCCAGCAGTGAGGGGGCCGTTCACACAGATACGCAGTATTTT; CDR3aa: CASSEGAVHTDTQYF
abundance: NA; d_gene: NA; j_gene: TRBJ1-1; v_gene: TRBV12-3/TRBV12-4; CDR3nt: TGTGCCAGCAGTTTGCAGGTCTCGAACACTGAAGCTTTCTTT; CDR3aa: CASSLQVSNTEAFF
abundance: NA; d_gene: NA; j_gene: TRBJ2-3; v_gene: TRBV6-1; CDR3nt: TGTGCCAGCAGGGCGGCCGGGATTAGCGCAGATACGCAGTATTTT; CDR3aa: CASRAAGISADTQYF